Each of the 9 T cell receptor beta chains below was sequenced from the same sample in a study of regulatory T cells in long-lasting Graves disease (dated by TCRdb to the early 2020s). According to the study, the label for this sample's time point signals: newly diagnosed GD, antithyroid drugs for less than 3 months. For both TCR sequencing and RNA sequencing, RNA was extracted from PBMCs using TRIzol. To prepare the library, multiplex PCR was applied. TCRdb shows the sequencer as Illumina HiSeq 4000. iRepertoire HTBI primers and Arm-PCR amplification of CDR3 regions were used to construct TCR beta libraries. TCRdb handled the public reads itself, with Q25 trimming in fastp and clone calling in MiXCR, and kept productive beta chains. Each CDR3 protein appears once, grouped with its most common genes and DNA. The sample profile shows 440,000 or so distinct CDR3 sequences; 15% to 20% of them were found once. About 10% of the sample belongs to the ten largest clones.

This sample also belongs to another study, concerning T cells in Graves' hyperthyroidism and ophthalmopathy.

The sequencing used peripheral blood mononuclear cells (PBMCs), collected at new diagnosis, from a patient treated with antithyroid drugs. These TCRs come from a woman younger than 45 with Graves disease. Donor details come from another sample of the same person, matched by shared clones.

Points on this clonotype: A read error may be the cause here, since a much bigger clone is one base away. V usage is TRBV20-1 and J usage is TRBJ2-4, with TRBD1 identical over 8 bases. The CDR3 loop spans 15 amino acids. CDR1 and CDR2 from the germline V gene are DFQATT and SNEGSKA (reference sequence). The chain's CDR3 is CSARDPGGVFDIRYF. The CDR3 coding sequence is TGCAGTGCTAGAGATCCAGGGGGCGTTTTTGACATTCGGTACTTC.

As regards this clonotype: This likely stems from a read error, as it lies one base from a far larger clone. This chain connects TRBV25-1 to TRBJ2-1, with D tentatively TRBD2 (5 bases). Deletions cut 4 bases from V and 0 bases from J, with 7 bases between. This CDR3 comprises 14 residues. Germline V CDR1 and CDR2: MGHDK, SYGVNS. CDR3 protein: CASSGEGSYNEQFF. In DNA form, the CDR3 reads TGTGCCAGCAGTGGAGAGGGCTCCTACAATGAGCAGTTCTTC. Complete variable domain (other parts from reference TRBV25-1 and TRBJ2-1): EADIYQTPRYLVIGTGKKITLECSQTMGHDKMYWYQQDPGMELHLIHYSYGVNSTEKGDLSSESTVSRIRTEHFPLTLESARPSHTSQYLCASSGEGSYNEQFFGPGTRLTVL.

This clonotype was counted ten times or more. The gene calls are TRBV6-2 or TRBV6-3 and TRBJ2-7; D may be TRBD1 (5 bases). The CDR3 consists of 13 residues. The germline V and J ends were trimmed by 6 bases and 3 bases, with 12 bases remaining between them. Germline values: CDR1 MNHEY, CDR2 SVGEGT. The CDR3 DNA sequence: TGTGCCAGCAGCCGGACACAAGACTACGAGCAGTACTTC. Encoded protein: CASSRTQDYEQYF.

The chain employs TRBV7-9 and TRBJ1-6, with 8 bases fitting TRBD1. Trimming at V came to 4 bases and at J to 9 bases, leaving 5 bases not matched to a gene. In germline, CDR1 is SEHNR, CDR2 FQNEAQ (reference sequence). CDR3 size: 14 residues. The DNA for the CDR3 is TGTGCCAGCAGCTCAGGGGGCGATGGTTCACCCCTCCACTTT. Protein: CASSSGGDGSPLHF. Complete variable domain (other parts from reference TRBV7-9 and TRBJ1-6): DTGVSQNPRHKITKRGQNVTFRCDPISEHNRLYWYRQTLGQGPEFLTYFQNEAQLEKSRLLSDRFSAERPKGSFSTLEIQRTEQGDSAMYLCASSSGGDGSPLHFGNGTRLTVT.

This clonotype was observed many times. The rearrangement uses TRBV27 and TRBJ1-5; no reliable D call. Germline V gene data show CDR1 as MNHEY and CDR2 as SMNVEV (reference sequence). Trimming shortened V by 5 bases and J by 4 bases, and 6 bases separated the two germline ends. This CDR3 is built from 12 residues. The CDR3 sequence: CASSPHNQPQHF. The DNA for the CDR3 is TGTGCCAGCAGTCCCCATAATCAGCCCCAGCATTTT.

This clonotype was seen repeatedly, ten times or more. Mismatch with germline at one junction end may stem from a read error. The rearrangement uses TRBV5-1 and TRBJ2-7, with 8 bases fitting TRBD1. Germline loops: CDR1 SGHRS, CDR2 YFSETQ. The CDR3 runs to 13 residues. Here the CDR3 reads CASSSDRVNEQYF. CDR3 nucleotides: TGTGCCAGCAGCTCGGACAGGGTCAACGAGCAGTACTTC.

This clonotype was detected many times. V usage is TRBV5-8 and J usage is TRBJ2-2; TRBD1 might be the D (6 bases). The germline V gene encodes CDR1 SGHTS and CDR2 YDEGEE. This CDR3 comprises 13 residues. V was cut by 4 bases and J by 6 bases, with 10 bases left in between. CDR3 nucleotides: TGTGCCAGCAGCACCCGACAGGCCGGGGAGCTGTTTTTT. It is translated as CASSTRQAGELFF.

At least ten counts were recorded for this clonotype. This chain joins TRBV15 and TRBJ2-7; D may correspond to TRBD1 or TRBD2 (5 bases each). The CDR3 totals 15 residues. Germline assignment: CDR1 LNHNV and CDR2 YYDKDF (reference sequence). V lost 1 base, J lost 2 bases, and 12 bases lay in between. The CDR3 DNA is TGTGCCACCAGCAGAGGCCGGGACGTGGCCTACGAGCAGTACTTC. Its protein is CATSRGRDVAYEQYF.

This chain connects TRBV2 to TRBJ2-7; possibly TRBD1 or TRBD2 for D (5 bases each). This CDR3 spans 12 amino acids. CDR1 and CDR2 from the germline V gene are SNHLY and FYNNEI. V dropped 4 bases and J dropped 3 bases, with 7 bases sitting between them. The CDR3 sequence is CASSGDDYEQYF. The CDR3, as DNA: TGTGCCAGCAGTGGGGACGACTACGAGCAGTACTTC.